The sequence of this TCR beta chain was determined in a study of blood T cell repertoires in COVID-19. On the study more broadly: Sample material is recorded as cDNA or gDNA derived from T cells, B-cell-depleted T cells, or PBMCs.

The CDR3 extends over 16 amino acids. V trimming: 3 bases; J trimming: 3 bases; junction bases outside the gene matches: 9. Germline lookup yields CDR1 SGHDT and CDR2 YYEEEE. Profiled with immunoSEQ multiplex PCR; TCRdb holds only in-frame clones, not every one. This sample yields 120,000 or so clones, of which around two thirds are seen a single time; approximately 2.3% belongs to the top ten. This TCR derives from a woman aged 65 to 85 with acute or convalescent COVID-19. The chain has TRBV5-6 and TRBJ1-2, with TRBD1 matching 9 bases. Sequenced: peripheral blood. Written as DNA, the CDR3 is TGTGCCAGCAGCTCCGGGGGACAGGGAGATTACTATGGCTACACCTTC. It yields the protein CASSSGGQGDYYGYTF.